Following are 19 T cell receptor beta chains from one sample sequenced in a study of blood T cell repertoires in COVID-19. Measured with immunoSEQ multiplex PCR; TCRdb has only the in-frame clones, and not every one. This table holds 150,000 or so clones, about four fifths found once. Sequenced sample: peripheral blood. These receptors originate from a man between 70 and 80 years old who had recovered from COVID-19.

V and J are TRBV7-2 and TRBJ2-3; TRBD2 aligns across 11 bases. In germline, CDR1 is SGHTA, CDR2 FQGNSA. J gave up 6 bases and V 3 bases, and 8 bases lay outside the gene matches. The CDR3 length is 16 residues. CDR3 DNA sequence: TGTGCCAGCAGCTTCGGACTAGCGGGCCTTATGGATACGCAGTATTTT. This translates into CASSFGLAGLMDTQYF.

With respect to this clone: One end of the junction varies from germline; a read error may be responsible. This chain uses TRBV18 with TRBJ2-2, with TRBD1 matching 11 bases. The V gene's germline CDR1 is KGHSH and CDR2 LQKENI. The CDR3 spans 15 residues. Here the CDR3 DNA reads TGTGCCAGCTCTCCACGGACAGGGGGCCCCGGGGAGCTGTTTTTT. Protein sequence: CASSPRTGGPGELFF.

The chain employs TRBV12-3 or TRBV12-4 and TRBJ1-2; D is unclear. The CDR3 is made up of 12 amino acids. With 3 bases removed from V and 7 bases from J, the gap between germline ends came to 9 bases. CDR3 protein: CASSFSGFGYTF. The CDR3 DNA follows: TGTGCCAGCAGTTTTTCGGGATTTGGCTACACCTTC.

The chain couples TRBV27 to TRBJ1-2; D is possibly TRBD1 (6 bases). This CDR3 is built from 14 residues. V dropped 2 bases and J dropped 2 bases, with 9 bases sitting between them. CDR1 and CDR2 from the germline V gene are MNHEY and SMNVEV (reference sequence). The CDR3 reads CASSLGGANYGYTF. The DNA for the CDR3 is TGTGCCAGCAGTTTAGGGGGCGCCAACTATGGCTACACCTTC.

This chain links TRBV5-1 with TRBJ2-7; 9 bases align to TRBD1. CDR3 length: 13 amino acids. The germline gives CDR1 SGHRS, CDR2 YFSETQ. The trim removed 7 bases at V and 5 bases at J, leaving 7 bases unmatched. Written as DNA, the CDR3 is TGCGCCAGCTCCTCCGACAGGGGGAACGAGCAGTACTTC. This encodes CASSSDRGNEQYF.

This chain links TRBV7-9 with TRBJ2-5; 10 nucleotides line up with TRBD2. This CDR3 has 17 amino acids. The J segment lost 5 bases and the V segment lost 5 bases, leaving 14 bases of the junction unmatched. Per the germline V gene, CDR1 is SEHNR and CDR2 is FQNEAQ (reference sequence). In DNA, the CDR3 is TGTGCCAGCAGCAAACCCAGCCTAGCGGGAGTGAAGGAGACCCAGTACTTC. It translates to CASSKPSLAGVKETQYF.

This chain connects TRBV24-1 to TRBJ2-5; the match to TRBD2 covers 7 bases. The V gene end was trimmed by 7 bases and the J gene end by 1 base; junction bases not matched to a gene: 2. Germline V gene lookup returns CDR1 KGHDR and CDR2 SFDVKD. The CDR3 totals 13 residues. The CDR3, as DNA: TGTGCCACCAGCCGGGGGGTCCAAGAGACCCAGTACTTC. It is translated as CATSRGVQETQYF.

The V gene is TRBV28, the J gene TRBJ2-5, with a tentative D call TRBD2 (6 bases). CDR3 length equals 17 residues. Per germline, CDR1 MDHEN and CDR2 SYDVKM. V lost 2 bases and J lost 1, with 17 bases in between. The CDR3 loop reads CASSLVGGSGLQETQYF. CDR3 nucleotides: TGTGCCAGCAGTTTAGTCGGGGGTAGCGGACTCCAAGAGACCCAGTACTTC.

This chain joins TRBV2 and TRBJ2-3; the D gene is possibly TRBD2 (5 bases). The germline CDR1 and CDR2 sequences are SNHLY and FYNNEI. Trimming took off 8 bases at V and 6 bases at J, with 15 bases between the two ends. This CDR3 has 13 residues. The CDR3 is CASSVRRGDTQYF. The DNA of the CDR3 is TGTGCCAGCTCGGTCAGGAGAGGGGATACGCAGTATTTT.

The J gene is TRBJ1-5, the V gene TRBV10-3; the D gene is possibly TRBD1 (6 bases). Germline CDR1 reads ENHRY; CDR2 reads SYGVKD. The CDR3 covers 15 residues. V was shortened by 0 bases and J by 4 bases, with 10 bases between the two germline ends. The chain's CDR3 is CAISESGGRNQPQHF. As DNA, the CDR3 is TGTGCCATCAGTGAGTCGGGGGGGCGGAATCAGCCCCAGCATTTT.

The chain is built from TRBV5-1 and TRBJ2-7, with TRBD1 identical over 10 bases. The CDR3 runs to 14 residues. Looked up from germline, CDR1 is SGHRS and CDR2 is YFSETQ. The J segment lost 5 bases and the V segment lost 0 bases, leaving 2 bases of the junction unmatched. CDR3 bases: TGCGCCAGCAGCTTGGATGGACAGGGGGACGAGCAGTACTTC. Translating gives CASSLDGQGDEQYF.

This clone was picked up a small number of times. This chain joins TRBV9 and TRBJ2-2; D possibly corresponds to TRBD2 (6 bases). CDR1 SGDLS and CDR2 YYNGEE come from the germline V gene. Deletions cut 7 bases from V and 7 bases from J, with 26 bases between. This CDR3 has 17 residues. CDR3 residues: CASSRDSRSTWGGELFF. The CDR3 DNA sequence: TGTGCCAGCTCCCGGGACTCCCGATCAACCTGGGGCGGGGAGCTGTTTTTT.

The chain's CDR3 is CASSYSPSGRYNEQFF. In DNA form, the CDR3 reads TGTGCCAGCAGTTACTCACCTAGCGGGAGGTATAATGAGCAGTTCTTC. The chain employs TRBV6-2 or TRBV6-3 and TRBJ2-1; 11 nucleotides align to TRBD2. CDR3 length equals 16 residues. Germline V gene lookup returns CDR1 MNHEY and CDR2 SVGEGT. J gave up 7 bases and V 0 bases, and 5 bases lay outside the gene matches.

The rearrangement joins TRBV15 to TRBJ1-6; perhaps TRBD1 as D (6 bases). Trimming removed 0 bases from V and 16 bases from J, with 13 bases in between. Germline V gene sequence: CDR1 LNHNV, CDR2 YYDKDF (reference sequence). This CDR3 region has 13 residues. CDR3 sequence (DNA): TGTGCCACCAGCAGAGATCGGGGGGCAGCGCTCCACTTT. Its protein is CATSRDRGAALHF.

The chain is built from TRBV9 and TRBJ2-5, with TRBD1 matching 10 bases. V shed 3 bases, J shed 5 bases, and the junction held 4 bases outside the gene matches. Germline assignment: CDR1 SGDLS and CDR2 YYNGEE. The CDR3 has 14 amino acids. The CDR3 region is CASSGQGALETQYF. Here the CDR3 DNA reads TGTGCCAGCAGCGGACAGGGGGCGTTGGAGACCCAGTACTTC.

V and J are TRBV5-4 and TRBJ2-1, with D possibly TRBD2 on 6 matching bases. Trimming cost V 6 bases and J 6 bases, with 19 bases left between them. In germline, CDR1 is SGHNT, CDR2 YYREEE (reference sequence). This CDR3 is built from 15 residues. The CDR3 here is CASTPGSRTRNEQFF. The CDR3 coding sequence is TGTGCCAGCACGCCCGGGAGCCGTACGCGCAATGAGCAGTTCTTC.

The J gene is TRBJ2-7, the V gene TRBV19; TRBD1 matches 8 bases. The CDR3 runs to 14 residues. Germline-derived CDR1 and CDR2 are LNHDA and SQIVND (reference sequence). J was trimmed by 0 bases and V by 6 bases; bases with no gene match: 4. The CDR3 sequence is CASRRDRRSYEQYF. The CDR3 DNA reads as TGTGCCAGTAGGCGGGACAGGCGCTCCTACGAGCAGTACTTC.

V gene TRBV7-2 combines with J gene TRBJ2-7, with TRBD1 matching 11 bases. This CDR3 is built from 14 residues. Germline assignment: CDR1 SGHTA and CDR2 FQGNSA. V was pared by 2 bases and J by 6 bases, with 3 bases of the junction left unmatched. CDR3 in DNA: TGTGCCAGCAGCTTATCGGGACAGGGGGGCGAGCAGTACTTC. Translating it yields CASSLSGQGGEQYF.

CDR3 DNA: TGTGCCAGCAGTTGGCGGGGACAGTTAAAATACGAGCAGTACTTC. Translated, it gives CASSWRGQLKYEQYF. The chain couples TRBV28 to TRBJ2-7; possible D gene TRBD1, 7 bases. Trimming pared 4 bases from V and 4 bases from J, leaving 17 bases between. Germline V gene sequence: CDR1 MDHEN, CDR2 SYDVKM. CDR3 length equals 15 residues.